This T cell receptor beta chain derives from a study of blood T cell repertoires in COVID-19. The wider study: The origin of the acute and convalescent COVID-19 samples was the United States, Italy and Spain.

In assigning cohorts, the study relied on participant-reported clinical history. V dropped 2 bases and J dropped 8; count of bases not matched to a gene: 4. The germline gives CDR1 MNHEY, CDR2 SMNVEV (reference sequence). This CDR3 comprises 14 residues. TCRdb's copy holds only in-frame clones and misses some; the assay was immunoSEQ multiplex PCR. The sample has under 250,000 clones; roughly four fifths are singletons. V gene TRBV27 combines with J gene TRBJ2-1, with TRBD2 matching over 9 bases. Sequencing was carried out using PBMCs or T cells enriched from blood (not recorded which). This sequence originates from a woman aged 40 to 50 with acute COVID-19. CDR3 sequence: CASSLASGEYEQFF. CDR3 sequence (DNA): TGTGCCAGCAGTTTAGCTAGCGGGGAGTATGAGCAGTTCTTC.